This T cell receptor (beta chain) stems from a study of OX40 agonist ivuxolimab in advanced cancers. Profiling relied on immunoSEQ multiplex PCR, and the TCRdb table lists in-frame clones only, not all of them. The sample lists fewer than 80,000 clones, 80% to 90% occurring once. Germline loops: CDR1 LGHNA, CDR2 YSLEER. There are 16 residues in the CDR3. The V gene lost 1 base and the J gene lost 7 bases, with 19 bases spanning the gap. This TCR came from an adult with an advanced solid tumor such as melanoma, head and neck, liver or kidney cancer. The chain is built from TRBV4-3 and TRBJ1-2; a possible D gene is TRBD1 (5 bases). The sample consisted of CD4+ or CD8+ T cells sorted from blood, taken in a trial of the OX40 agonist ivuxolimab. CDR3: CASSQGGYMGVGGYTF. CDR3 nucleotide sequence: TGCGCCAGCAGCCAAGGAGGGTACATGGGGGTTGGTGGCTACACCTTC.